This record concerns one TCR beta chain sequence. This record comes from a study of blood T cell repertoires in COVID-19. About the research overall: Both acute and convalescent COVID-19 samples were obtained from the United States, Italy and Spain.

Profiling relied on immunoSEQ multiplex PCR, and the TCRdb table lists in-frame clones only, not all of them. Of hundreds of thousands of clones listed, approximately 85% are singletons. Germline V gene data show CDR1 as SGHNT and CDR2 as YYREEE (reference sequence). There are 13 residues in the CDR3. Trimming pared 4 bases from V and 5 bases from J, leaving 13 bases between. In terms of age and location, participants ranged from roughly 18 to 90 years and lived in about 25 US areas. The gene calls are TRBV5-4 and TRBJ2-7; maybe TRBD1 (6 bases). The source is a woman aged 30 to 39 who had recovered from COVID-19. The sequencing sample was made of PBMCs or T cells enriched from blood (not recorded which). The CDR3 reads CASSPGQLNEQYF. As DNA, the CDR3 is TGTGCCAGCAGCCCTGGACAGCTAAACGAGCAGTACTTC.